The source of this T cell receptor beta chain is a study of blood T cell repertoires in COVID-19. The overall study: Sites in the United States, Italy and Spain provided acute and convalescent COVID-19 samples. PBMCs, B-cell-depleted T cells, or T cells were the source of the cDNA or gDNA that made up the material.

Study processing details: By means of reference gene primer amplification, nucleated cell counts were estimated. Produced via immunoSEQ multiplex PCR; TCRdb's table is partial and in-frame only. V and J calls and clone size come straight from that table; D and trimming were deduced from the DNA. The sample has 250,000 to 400,000 clones, 80% to 90% seen once. In germline, CDR1 is SNHLY, CDR2 FYNNEI. The CDR3 loop spans 18 amino acids. Trimming at V came to 7 bases and at J to 1 base, leaving 16 bases not matched to a gene. This rearrangement joins TRBV2 to TRBJ1-1; 9 positions match TRBD1. Material for sequencing was peripheral blood. The sequence came from a man in his fifties or sixties with active or convalescent COVID-19. CDR3 sequence reads: CASTGTGIRFWSNTEAFF. CDR3 DNA: TGTGCCAGCACGGGGACAGGGATTCGGTTTTGGTCGAACACTGAAGCTTTCTTT.